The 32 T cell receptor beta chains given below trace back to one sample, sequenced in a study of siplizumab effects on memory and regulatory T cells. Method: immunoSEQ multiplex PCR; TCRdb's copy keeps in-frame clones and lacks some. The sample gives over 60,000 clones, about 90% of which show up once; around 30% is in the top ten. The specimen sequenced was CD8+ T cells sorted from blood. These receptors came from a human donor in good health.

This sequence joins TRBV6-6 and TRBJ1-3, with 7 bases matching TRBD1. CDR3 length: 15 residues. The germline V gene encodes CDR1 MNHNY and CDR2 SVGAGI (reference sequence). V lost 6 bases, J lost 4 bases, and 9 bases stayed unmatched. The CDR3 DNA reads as TGTGCCAGCAGCTCGACGCGGACAGGCGGAAACACCATATATTTT. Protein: CASSSTRTGGNTIYF.

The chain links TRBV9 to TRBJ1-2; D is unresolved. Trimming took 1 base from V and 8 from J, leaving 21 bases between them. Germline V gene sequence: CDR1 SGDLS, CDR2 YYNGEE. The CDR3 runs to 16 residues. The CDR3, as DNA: TGTGCCAGCAGCGTACCCGAGGCCCTGGCCTGGGAAGGCTACACCTTC. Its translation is CASSVPEALAWEGYTF.

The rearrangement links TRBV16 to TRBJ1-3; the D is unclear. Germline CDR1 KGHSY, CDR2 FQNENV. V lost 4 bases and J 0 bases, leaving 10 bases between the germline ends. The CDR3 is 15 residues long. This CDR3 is CASSPDRSSGNTIYF. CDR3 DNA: TGTGCCAGCAGCCCGGACCGAAGCTCTGGAAACACCATATATTTT.

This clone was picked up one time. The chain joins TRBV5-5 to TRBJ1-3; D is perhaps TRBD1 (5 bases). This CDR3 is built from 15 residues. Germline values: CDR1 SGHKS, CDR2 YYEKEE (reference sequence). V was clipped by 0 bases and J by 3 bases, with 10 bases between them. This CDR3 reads CASSLDIGVGNTIYF. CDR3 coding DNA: TGTGCCAGCAGCTTGGATATAGGGGTTGGAAACACCATATATTTT.

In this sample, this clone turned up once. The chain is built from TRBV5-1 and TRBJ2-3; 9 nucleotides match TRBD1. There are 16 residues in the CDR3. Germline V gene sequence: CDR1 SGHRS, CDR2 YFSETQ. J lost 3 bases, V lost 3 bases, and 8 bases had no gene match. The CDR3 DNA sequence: TGCGCCAGCAGCTCCCCCCGGGACAGGGTGACAGATACGCAGTATTTT. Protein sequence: CASSSPRDRVTDTQYF.

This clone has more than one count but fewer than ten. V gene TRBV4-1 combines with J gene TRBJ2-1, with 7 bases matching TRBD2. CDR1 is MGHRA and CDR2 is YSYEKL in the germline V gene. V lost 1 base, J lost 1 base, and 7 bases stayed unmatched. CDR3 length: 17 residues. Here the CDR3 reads CASSQAASGQSYNEQFF. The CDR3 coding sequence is TGCGCCAGCAGCCAAGCTGCTAGCGGACAATCCTACAATGAGCAGTTCTTC.

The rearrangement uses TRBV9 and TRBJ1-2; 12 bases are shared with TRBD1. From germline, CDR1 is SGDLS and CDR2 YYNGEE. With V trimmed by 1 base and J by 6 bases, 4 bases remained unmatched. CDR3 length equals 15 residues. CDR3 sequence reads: CASSVPGQGADGYTF. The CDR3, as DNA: TGTGCCAGCAGCGTACCGGGACAGGGGGCTGATGGCTACACCTTC.

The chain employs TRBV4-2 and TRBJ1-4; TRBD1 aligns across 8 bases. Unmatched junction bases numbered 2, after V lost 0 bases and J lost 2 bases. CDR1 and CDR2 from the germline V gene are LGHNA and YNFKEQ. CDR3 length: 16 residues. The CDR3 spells CASSQDRGRTNEKLFF. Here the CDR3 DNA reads TGTGCCAGCAGCCAAGACAGGGGGCGCACTAATGAAAAACTGTTTTTT.

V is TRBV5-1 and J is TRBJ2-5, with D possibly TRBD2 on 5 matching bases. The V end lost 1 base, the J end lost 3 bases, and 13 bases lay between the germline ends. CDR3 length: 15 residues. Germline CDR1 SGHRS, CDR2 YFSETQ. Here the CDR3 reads CASSLIEGEEETQYF. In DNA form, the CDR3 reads TGCGCCAGCAGCTTGATAGAGGGCGAGGAAGAGACCCAGTACTTC.

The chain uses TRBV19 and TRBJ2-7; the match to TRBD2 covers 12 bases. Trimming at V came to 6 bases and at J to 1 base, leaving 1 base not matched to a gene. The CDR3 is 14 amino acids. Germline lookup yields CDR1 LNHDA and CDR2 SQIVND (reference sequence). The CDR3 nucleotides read TGTGCCAGTAGCGGGACTAGCGGGTCCTACGAGCAGTACTTC. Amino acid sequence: CASSGTSGSYEQYF.

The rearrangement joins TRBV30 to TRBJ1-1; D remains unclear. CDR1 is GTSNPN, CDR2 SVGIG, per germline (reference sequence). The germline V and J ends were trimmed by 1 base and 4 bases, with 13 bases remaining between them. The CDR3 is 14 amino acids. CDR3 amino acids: CAWSEGRGSTEAFF. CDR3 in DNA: TGTGCCTGGAGTGAAGGACGAGGGTCCACTGAAGCTTTCTTT.

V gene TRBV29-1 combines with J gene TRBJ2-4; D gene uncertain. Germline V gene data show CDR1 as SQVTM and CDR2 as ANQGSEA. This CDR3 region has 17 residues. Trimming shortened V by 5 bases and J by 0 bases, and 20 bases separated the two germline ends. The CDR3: CSVSGPKENLAKNIQYF. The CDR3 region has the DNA TGCAGCGTTTCCGGGCCAAAAGAAAATCTAGCCAAAAACATTCAGTACTTC.

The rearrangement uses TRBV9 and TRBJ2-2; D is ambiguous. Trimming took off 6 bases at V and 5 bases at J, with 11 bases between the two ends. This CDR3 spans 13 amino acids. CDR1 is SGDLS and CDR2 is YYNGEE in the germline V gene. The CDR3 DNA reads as TGTGCCAGCACCCAGTTCTTAACCGGGGAGCTGTTTTTT. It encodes CASTQFLTGELFF. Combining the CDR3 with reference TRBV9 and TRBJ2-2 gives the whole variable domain DSGVTQTPKHLITATGQRVTLRCSPRSGDLSVYWYQQSLDQGLQFLIQYYNGEERAKGNILERFSAQQFPDLHSELNLSSLELGDSALYFCASTQFLTGELFFGEGSRLTVL.

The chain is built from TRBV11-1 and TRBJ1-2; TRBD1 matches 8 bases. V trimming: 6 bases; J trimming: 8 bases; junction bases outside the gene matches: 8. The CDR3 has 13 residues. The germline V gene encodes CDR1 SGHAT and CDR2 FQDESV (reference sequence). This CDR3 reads CASRADRASGYTF. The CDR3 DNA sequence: TGTGCCAGCAGAGCGGACAGGGCGAGCGGCTACACCTTC. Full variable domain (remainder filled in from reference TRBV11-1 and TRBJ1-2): EAEVAQSPRYKITEKSQAVAFWCDPISGHATLYWYRQILGQGPELLVQFQDESVVDDSQLPKDRFSAERLKGVDSTLKIQPAELGDSAMYLCASRADRASGYTFGSGTRLTVV.

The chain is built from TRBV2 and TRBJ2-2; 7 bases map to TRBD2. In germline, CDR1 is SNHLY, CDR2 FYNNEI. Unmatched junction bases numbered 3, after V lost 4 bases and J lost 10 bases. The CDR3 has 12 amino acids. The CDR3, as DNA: TGTGCCAGCAGTGGGGAGGGTCCGGAGCTGTTTTTT. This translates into CASSGEGPELFF. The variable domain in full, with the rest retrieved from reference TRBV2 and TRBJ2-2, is EPEVTQTPSHQVTQMGQEVILRCVPISNHLYFYWYRQILGQKVEFLVSFYNNEISEKSEIFDDQFSVERPDGSNFTLKIRSTKLEDSAMYFCASSGEGPELFFGEGSRLTVL.

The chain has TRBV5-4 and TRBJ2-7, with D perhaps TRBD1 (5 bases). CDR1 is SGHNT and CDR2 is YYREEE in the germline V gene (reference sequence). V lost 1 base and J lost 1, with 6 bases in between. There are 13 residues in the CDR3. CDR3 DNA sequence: TGTGCCAGCAGCTTGCAGGGTTCCTACGAGCAGTACTTC. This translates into CASSLQGSYEQYF.

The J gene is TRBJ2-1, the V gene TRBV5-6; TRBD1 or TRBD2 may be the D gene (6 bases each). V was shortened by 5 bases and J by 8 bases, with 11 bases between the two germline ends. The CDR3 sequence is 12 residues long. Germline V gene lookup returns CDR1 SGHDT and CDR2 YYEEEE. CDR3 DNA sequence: TGTGCCAGCAGGGGGGGCGGACATGAGCAGTTCTTC. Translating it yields CASRGGGHEQFF.

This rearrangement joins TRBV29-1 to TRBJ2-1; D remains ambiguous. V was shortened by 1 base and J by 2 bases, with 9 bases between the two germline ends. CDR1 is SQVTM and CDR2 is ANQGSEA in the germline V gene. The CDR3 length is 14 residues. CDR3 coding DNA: TGCAGCGTTGAAGGTTTAGGGCCCTACAATGAGCAGTTCTTC. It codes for CSVEGLGPYNEQFF.

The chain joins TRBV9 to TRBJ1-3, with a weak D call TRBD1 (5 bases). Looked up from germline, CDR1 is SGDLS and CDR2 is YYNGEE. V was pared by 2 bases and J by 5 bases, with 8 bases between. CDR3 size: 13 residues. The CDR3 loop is CASSVDKRNTIYF. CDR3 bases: TGTGCCAGCAGCGTGGACAAGCGAAACACCATATATTTT.

The CDR3 is CASSYSGTVLNTEAFF. CDR3 DNA: TGTGCCAGCAGTTATTCCGGGACGGTTTTGAACACTGAAGCTTTCTTT. The chain employs TRBV6-5 and TRBJ1-1; a possible D gene is TRBD1 (5 bases). V dropped 3 bases and J dropped 0 bases, with 14 bases sitting between them. Per the germline V gene, CDR1 is MNHEY and CDR2 is SVGAGI. This CDR3 has 16 residues.

This chain's CDR3 is CASSLDVNTDTQYF. The CDR3 DNA follows: TGTGCCAGCAGCTTAGATGTAAACACAGATACGCAGTATTTT. The chain combines TRBV11-2 with TRBJ2-3; D not resolved. Trimming took 0 bases from V and 2 from J, leaving 6 bases between them. Germline V CDR1 and CDR2: SGHAT, FQNNGV. CDR3 length: 14 residues.

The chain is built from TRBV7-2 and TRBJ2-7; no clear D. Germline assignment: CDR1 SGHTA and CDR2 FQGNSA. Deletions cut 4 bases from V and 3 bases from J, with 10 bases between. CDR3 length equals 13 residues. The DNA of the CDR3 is TGTGCCAGCAGCTCCTATGATGGCTACGAGCAGTACTTC. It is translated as CASSSYDGYEQYF.

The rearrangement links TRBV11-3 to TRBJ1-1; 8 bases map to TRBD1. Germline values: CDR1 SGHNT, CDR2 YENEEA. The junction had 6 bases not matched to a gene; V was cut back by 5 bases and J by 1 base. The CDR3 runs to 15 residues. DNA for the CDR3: TGTGCCAGCAGCCCCGGCGGGACAGGGAACACTGAAGCTTTCTTT. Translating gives CASSPGGTGNTEAFF.

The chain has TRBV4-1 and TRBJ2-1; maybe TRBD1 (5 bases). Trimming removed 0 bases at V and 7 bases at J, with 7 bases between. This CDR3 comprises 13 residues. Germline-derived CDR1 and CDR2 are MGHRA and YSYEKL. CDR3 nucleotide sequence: TGCGCCAGCAGCCAAGACAGGGATAATGAGCAGTTCTTC. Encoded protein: CASSQDRDNEQFF.

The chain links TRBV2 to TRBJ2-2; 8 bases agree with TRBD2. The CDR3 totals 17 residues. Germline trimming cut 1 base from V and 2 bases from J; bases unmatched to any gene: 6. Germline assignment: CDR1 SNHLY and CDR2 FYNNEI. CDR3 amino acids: CASSEGVAGSNTGELFF. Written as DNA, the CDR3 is TGTGCCAGCAGTGAAGGAGTAGCGGGGTCAAACACCGGGGAGCTGTTTTTT.

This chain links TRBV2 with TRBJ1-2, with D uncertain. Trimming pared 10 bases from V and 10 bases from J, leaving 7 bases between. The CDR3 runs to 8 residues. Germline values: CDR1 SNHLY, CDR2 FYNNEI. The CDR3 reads CANRDYTF. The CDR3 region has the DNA TGTGCCAATCGGGACTACACCTTC. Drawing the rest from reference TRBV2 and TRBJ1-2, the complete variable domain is EPEVTQTPSHQVTQMGQEVILRCVPISNHLYFYWYRQILGQKVEFLVSFYNNEISEKSEIFDDQFSVERPDGSNFTLKIRSTKLEDSAMYFCANRDYTFGSGTRLTVV.

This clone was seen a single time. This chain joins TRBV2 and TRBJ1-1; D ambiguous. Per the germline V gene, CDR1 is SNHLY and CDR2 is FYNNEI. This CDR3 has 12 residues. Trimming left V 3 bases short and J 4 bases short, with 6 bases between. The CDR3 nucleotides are TGTGCCAGCAGTGATTGGCTCACTGAAGCTTTCTTT. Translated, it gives CASSDWLTEAFF.

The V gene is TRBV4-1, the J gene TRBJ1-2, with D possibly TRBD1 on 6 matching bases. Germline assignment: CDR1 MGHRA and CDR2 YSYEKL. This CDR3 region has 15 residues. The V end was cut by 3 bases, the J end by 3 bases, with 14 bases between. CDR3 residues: CASSQRTDNYYGYTF. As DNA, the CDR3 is TGCGCCAGCAGCCAGAGGACAGACAATTACTATGGCTACACCTTC.

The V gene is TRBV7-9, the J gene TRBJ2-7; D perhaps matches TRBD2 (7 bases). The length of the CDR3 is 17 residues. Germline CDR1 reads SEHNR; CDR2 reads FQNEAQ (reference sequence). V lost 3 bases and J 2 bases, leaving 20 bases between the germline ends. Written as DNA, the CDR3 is TGTGCCAGCAGCTTCCCCGGTGGGGGGGACAACCCCTACGAGCAGTACTTC. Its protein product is CASSFPGGGDNPYEQYF.

DNA for the CDR3: TGTGCCACCAGCAGGACAGACAGCTCTGGGGCCAACGTCCTGACTTTC. It encodes CATSRTDSSGANVLTF. The rearrangement joins TRBV15 to TRBJ2-6; possibly TRBD1 for D (5 bases). CDR1 and CDR2 from the germline V gene are LNHNV and YYDKDF (reference sequence). Trimming took off 3 bases at V and 0 bases at J, with 9 bases between the two ends. The CDR3 sequence is 16 residues long. The whole variable domain, filled in from reference TRBV15 and TRBJ2-6, reads DAMVIQNPRYQVTQFGKPVTLSCSQTLNHNVMYWYQQKSSQAPKLLFHYYDKDFNNEADTPDNFQSRRPNTSFCFLDIRSPGLGDTAMYLCATSRTDSSGANVLTFGAGSRLTVL.

The CDR3 is CASSPRTPSYEQYF. In DNA, the CDR3 is TGTGCCAGCAGCCCCCGGACACCTAGCTACGAGCAGTACTTC. The J gene is TRBJ2-7, the V gene TRBV7-9; possible D gene TRBD1, 5 bases. The V gene's germline CDR1 is SEHNR and CDR2 FQNEAQ (reference sequence). V lost 5 bases and J lost 3, with 14 bases in between. This CDR3 spans 14 amino acids.

DNA for the CDR3: TGTGCCACCCGTAGACCCGGCACGAGGGAAAAACTGTTTTTT. This encodes CATRRPGTREKLFF. V is TRBV19 and J is TRBJ1-4; no reliable D call. The germline V gene encodes CDR1 LNHDA and CDR2 SQIVND (reference sequence). V lost 10 bases and J lost 8, with 20 bases in between. This CDR3 is 14 amino acids long.